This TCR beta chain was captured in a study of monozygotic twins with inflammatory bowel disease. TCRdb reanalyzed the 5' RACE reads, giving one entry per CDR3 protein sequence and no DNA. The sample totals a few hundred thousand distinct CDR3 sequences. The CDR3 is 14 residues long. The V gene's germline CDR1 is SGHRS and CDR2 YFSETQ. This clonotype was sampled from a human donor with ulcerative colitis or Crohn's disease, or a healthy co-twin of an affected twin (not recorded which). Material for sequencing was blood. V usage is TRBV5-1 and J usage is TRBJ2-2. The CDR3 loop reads CASSLSGHTGELFF.